What follows describes a single TCR beta chain. Some clones are missing from TCRdb's copy, which holds only in-frame ones; the method was immunoSEQ multiplex PCR. Of 90,000 to 150,000 clones in the sample, 91% were seen once. V lost 3 bases and J lost 2, with 12 bases in between. Germline V gene lookup returns CDR1 MDHEN and CDR2 SYDVKM. This CDR3 spans 15 amino acids. The data were obtained in a study of control samples from healthy donors and cancer patients. This chain links TRBV28 with TRBJ2-3; D possibly corresponds to TRBD2 (6 bases). Sequenced sample: blood. The TCR sequence derives from a young woman in good health. The CDR3 sequence is CASSLAAGYTDTQYF. DNA of the CDR3: TGTGCCAGCAGTTTGGCAGCGGGTTACACAGATACGCAGTATTTT.